This T cell receptor (beta chain) was recovered during a study of Ad26.COV2.S vaccination and SARS-CoV-2 variants. Study-wide context: The authors gave Ad26.COV2.S intramuscularly, either once or twice 56 days apart. The study, taken as a whole, reports: The TCR-based breadth and depth measures might underestimate overall T cell responses. Non-spike TCR breadth did not differ much between vaccine and placebo recipients. Substantial breadth was reported for post-vaccination spike-specific CD8+ and CD4+ T cells.

This CDR3 has 16 amino acids. The junction had 5 bases not matched to a gene; V was cut back by 0 bases and J by 5 bases. Germline V lookup: CDR1 LGHNA, CDR2 YSLEER. Libraries were prepared by immunoSEQ multiplex PCR; TCRdb keeps only in-frame clonotypes and omits some of them. Altogether 300,000 to 400,000 clones are present, roughly 90% being singletons, with the ten largest covering around 6.4%. Treatment indicated: some 20 received Ad26.COV2.S at low or high dose, single or two shots; roughly five received placebo; per-sample allocation not given. Sampling took place 63 days after the first vaccine or placebo injection. In regard to this clone: Its antigen remains unknown.

This specimen consisted of peripheral blood, obtained in a trial of Ad26.COV2.S vaccine versus placebo. This TCR was recovered from a person between 18 and 60 years old who received the Ad26.COV2.S COVID-19 vaccine or a placebo. V gene TRBV4-3 combines with J gene TRBJ1-5; 9 bases align to TRBD1. The CDR3 region has the DNA TGCGCCAGCAGCCAAGACGGGGGACAGGGACATCAGCCCCAGCATTTT. Encoded protein: CASSQDGGQGHQPQHF.